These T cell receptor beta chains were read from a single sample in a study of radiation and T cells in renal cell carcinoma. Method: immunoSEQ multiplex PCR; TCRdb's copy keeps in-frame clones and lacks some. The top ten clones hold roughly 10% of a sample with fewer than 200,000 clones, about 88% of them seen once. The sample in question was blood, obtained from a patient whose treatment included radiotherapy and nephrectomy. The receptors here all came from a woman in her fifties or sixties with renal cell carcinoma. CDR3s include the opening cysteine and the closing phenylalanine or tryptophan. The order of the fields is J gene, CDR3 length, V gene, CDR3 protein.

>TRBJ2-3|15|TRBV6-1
CASSEVGESTDTQYF
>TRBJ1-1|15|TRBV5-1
CASSLTGEGFTEAFF
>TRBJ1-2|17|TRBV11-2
CASSKGTGNSLLYGYTF
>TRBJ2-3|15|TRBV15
CATSRDLGIKDTQYF
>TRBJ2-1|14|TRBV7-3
CASSSGGQLNEQFF
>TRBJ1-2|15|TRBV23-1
CASSQFPPSGGGYTF
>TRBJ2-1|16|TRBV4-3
CASSQDWSGEYNEQFF
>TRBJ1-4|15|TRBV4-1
CASSQVSLQNEKLFF
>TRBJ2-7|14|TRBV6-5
CASSYGTGNYEQYF
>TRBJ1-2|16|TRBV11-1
CASSLWRGQHRVGYTF
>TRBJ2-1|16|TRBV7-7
CASSLAGTGPYNEQFF
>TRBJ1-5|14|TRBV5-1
CASSTGPASWPQHF
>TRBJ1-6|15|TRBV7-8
CASSFREGSASPLHF
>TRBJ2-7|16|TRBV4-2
CASRRTSGGSSYEQYF
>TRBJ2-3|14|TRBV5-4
CASSLDSGEDTQYF
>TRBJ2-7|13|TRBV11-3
CASSYGTDYEQYF
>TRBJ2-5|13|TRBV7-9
CASSLASWETQYF
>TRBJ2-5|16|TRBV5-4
CASSSKMGLSQETQYF
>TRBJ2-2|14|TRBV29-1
CSVFTGRASGELFF
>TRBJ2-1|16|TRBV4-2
CASSQLAGGVYNEQFF
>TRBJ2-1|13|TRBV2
CASSERTGDEQFF
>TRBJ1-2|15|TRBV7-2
CASSLSPTESNGYTF
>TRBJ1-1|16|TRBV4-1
CASSQDLGTGNTEAFF
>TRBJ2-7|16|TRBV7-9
CASSRDTGVHVYEQYF
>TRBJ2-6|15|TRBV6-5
CASSYGVSGANVLTF
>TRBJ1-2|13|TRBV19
CASGDRSRDGYTF
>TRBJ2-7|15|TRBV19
CASSMTGTGLYEQYF
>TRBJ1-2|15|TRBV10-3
CAIRNDRPSGYGYTF
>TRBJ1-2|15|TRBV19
CASRKSGGLNYGYTF
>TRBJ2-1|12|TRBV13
CASSASLNEQFF
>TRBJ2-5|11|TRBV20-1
CSASSRETQYF
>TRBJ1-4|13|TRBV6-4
CASSDPNNEKLFF
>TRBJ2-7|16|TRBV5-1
CASSLAAGQGAHEQYF
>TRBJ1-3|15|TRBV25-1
CASSEPGTVGNTIYF
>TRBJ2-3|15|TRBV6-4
CASSVEAREHGTQYF
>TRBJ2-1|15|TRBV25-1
CASSQPSGVYNEQFF
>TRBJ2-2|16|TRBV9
CASSLRGVANTGELFF